The entry below gives a single T cell receptor beta chain sequence along with its context. The antigen is not known. This sample was included in a study of PD-1 blockade in classical Hodgkin lymphoma. Whole-study results and caveats: Complete responders' diversity at baseline resembled that of newly diagnosed patients.

In germline, CDR1 is SGHKS, CDR2 YYEKEE (reference sequence). The length of the CDR3 is 15 residues. V lost 0 bases, J lost 0 bases, and 7 bases lay in between. The sample's time point: cycle 4 day 1 (C4D1), after less than seven weeks of nivolumab. No patient escaped relapse after autologous stem cell transplantation, and brentuximab vedotin exposure varied. Here immunoSEQ multiplex PCR was the method, and the copy in TCRdb shows in-frame clones only, minus some. The sample yields tens of thousands of clones, roughly 78% seen once. The receptor's source is a human donor with classical Hodgkin lymphoma. Sequenced here: peripheral blood mononuclear cells (PBMCs), sampled before the fourth cycle of nivolumab. The chain recombines TRBV5-5 with TRBJ1-5, with D possibly being TRBD1 (6 bases). The CDR3 DNA follows: TGTGCCAGCAGCTTGGTGGGGGCTAGCAATCAGCCCCAGCATTTT. Amino acids: CASSLVGASNQPQHF.